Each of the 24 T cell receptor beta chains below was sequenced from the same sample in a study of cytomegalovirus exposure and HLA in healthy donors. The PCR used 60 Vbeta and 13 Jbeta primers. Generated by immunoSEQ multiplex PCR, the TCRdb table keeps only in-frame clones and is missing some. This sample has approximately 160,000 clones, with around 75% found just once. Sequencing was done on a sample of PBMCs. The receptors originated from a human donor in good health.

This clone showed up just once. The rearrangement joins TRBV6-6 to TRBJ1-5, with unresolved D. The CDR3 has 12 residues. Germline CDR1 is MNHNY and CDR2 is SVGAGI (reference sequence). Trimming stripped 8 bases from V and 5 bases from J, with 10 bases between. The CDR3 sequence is CASPRGDQPQHF. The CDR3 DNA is TGTGCCAGCCCCCGGGGTGATCAGCCCCAGCATTTT.

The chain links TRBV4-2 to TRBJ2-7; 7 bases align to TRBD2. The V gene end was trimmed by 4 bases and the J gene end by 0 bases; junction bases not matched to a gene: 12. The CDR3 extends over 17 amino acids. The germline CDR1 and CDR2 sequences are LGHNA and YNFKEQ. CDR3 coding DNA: TGTGCCAGCAGCCCCCGGGACCTAGCGGCGTCCTCCTACGAGCAGTACTTC. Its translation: CASSPRDLAASSYEQYF.

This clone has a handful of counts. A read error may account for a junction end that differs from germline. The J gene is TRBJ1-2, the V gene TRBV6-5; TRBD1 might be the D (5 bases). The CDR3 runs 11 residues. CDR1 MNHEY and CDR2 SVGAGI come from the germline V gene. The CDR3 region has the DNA TGTGCCAGCAGTTCTAGGGGTGGCTACGCCTTC. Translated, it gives CASSSRGGYAF.

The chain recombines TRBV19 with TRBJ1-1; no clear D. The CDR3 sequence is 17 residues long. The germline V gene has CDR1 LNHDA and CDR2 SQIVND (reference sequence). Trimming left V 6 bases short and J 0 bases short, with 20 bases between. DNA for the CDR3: TGTGCCAGTAGCCCCCGGAGGAGGGCCCTCATGAACACTGAAGCTTTCTTT. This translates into CASSPRRRALMNTEAFF.

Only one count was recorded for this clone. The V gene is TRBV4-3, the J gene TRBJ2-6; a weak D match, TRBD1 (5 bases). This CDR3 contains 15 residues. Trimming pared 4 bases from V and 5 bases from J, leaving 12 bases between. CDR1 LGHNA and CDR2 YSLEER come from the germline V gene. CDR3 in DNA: TGCGCCAGCAGCCCCGACAGAAGCTGGGCCAACGTCCTGACTTTC. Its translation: CASSPDRSWANVLTF.

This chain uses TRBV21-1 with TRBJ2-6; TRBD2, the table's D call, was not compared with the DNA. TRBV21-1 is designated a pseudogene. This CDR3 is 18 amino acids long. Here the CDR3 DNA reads TGTGCCAGCAGCACATCGGGACTTATGGTCTCTGGGGCCAACGTCCTGACTTTC. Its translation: CASSTSGLMVSGANVLTF.

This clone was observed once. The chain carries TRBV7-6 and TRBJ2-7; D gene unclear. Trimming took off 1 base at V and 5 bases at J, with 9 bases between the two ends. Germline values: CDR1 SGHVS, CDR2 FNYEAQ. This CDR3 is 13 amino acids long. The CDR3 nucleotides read TGTGCCAGCAGCTTAGGAGGTATTGACGAGCAGTACTTC. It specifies CASSLGGIDEQYF.

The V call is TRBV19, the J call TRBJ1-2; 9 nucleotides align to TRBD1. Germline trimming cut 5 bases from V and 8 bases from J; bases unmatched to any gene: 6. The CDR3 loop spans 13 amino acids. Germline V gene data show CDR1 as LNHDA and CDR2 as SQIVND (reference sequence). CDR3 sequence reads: CASSSDRGVGYTF. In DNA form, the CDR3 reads TGTGCCAGTAGTTCCGACAGGGGGGTAGGCTACACCTTC.

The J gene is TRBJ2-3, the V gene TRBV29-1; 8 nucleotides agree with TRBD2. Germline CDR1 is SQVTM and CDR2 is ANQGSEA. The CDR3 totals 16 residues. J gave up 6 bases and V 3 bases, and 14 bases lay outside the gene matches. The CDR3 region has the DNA TGCAGCGTTGAGCCTCCGGTGGCGGGGGGCGAGGATACGCAGTATTTT. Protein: CSVEPPVAGGEDTQYF.

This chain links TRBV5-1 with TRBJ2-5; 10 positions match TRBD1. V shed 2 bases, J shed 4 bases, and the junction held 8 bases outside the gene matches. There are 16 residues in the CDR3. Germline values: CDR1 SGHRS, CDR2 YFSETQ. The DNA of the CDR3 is TGCGCCAGCAGCTTCGATCGGGACAGGGGACGAGAGACCCAGTACTTC. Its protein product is CASSFDRDRGRETQYF.

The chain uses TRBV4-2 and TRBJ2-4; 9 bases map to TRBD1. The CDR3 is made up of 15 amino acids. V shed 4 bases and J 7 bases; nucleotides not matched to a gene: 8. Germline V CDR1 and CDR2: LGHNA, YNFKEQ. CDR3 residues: CASSPLTGGQNIQYF. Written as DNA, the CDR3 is TGTGCCAGCAGCCCCTTGACAGGGGGGCAGAACATTCAGTACTTC.

The CDR3 sequence: CASTPSGLSQETQYF. CDR3 nucleotides: TGTGCCAGCACACCTTCCGGACTATCCCAAGAGACCCAGTACTTC. V usage is TRBV6-5 and J usage is TRBJ2-5, with D perhaps TRBD2 (6 bases). The CDR3 consists of 15 residues. CDR1 and CDR2 (germline): MNHEY, SVGAGI. The V gene lost 7 bases and the J gene lost 1 base, with 16 bases spanning the gap.

In DNA, the CDR3 is TGTGCCAGCAGTTCAGGACTAGTAACGCAGTATTTT. Protein sequence: CASSSGLVTQYF. V is TRBV27 and J is TRBJ2-3; 7 bases agree with TRBD2. V gave up 4 bases and J gave up 9 bases; unmatched junction bases: 4. The germline CDR1 and CDR2 sequences are MNHEY and SMNVEV (reference sequence). CDR3 length: 12 amino acids.

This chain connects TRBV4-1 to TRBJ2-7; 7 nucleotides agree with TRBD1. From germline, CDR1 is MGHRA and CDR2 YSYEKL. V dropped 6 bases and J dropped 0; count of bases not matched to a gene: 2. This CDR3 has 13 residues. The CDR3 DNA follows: TGCGCCAGCAGACGACAGGGCTCCTACGAGCAGTACTTC. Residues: CASRRQGSYEQYF.

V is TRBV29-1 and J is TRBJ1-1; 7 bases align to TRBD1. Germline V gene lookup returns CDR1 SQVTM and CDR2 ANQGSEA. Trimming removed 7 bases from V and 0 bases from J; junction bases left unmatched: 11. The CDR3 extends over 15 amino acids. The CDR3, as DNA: TGCAGCGCTATACTCCGACAGGGCCTGAACACTGAAGCTTTCTTT. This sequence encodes CSAILRQGLNTEAFF.

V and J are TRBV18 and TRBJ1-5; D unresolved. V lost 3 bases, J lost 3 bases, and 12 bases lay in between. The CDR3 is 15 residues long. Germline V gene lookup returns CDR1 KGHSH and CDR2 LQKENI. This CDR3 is CASSPIGGNNQPQHF. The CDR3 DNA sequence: TGTGCCAGCTCACCCATCGGAGGGAACAATCAGCCCCAGCATTTT.

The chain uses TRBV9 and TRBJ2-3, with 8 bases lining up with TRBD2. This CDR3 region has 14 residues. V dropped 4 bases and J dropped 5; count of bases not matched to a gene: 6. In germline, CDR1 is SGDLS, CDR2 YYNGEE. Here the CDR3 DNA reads TGTGCCAGCAGCCCCCCGGGGGGGCGAGATACGCAGTATTTT. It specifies CASSPPGGRDTQYF.

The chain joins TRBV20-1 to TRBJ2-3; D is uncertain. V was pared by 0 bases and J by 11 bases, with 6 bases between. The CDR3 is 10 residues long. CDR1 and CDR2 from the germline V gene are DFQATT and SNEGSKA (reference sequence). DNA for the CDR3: TGCAGTGCTAGAGAGGTAGTGCAGTATTTT. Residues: CSAREVVQYF.

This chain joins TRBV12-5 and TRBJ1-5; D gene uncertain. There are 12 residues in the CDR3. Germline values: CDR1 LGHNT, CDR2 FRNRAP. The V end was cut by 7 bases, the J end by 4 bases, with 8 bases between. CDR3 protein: CASVGGNQPQHF. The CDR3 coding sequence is TGTGCTAGTGTGGGCGGGAATCAGCCCCAGCATTTT.

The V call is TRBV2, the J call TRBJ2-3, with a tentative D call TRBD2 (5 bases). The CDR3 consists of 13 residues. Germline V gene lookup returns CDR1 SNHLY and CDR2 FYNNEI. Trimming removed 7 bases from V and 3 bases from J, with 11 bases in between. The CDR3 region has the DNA TGTGCCAGCAAAGGGAGCTCTACAGATACGCAGTATTTT. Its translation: CASKGSSTDTQYF.

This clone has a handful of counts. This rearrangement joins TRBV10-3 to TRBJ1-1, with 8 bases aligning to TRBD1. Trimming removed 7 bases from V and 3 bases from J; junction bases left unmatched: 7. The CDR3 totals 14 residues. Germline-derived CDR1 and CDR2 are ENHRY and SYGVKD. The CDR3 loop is CAITQGAGDTEAFF. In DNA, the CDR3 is TGTGCCATCACCCAGGGGGCGGGAGACACTGAAGCTTTCTTT.

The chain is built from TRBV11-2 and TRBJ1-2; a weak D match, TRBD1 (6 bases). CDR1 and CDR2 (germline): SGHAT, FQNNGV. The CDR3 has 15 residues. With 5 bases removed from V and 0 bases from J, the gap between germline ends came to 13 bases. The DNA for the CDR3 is TGTGCCAGCAGCCAAAAGACAGGACCTAACTATGGCTACACCTTC. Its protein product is CASSQKTGPNYGYTF.

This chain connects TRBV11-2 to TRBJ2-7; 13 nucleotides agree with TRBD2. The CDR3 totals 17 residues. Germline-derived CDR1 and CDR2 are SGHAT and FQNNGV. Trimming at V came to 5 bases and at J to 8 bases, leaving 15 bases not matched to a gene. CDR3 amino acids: CASSPSDQLAGGHKQYF. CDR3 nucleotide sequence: TGTGCCAGCAGCCCTTCAGACCAACTAGCGGGGGGGCATAAGCAGTACTTC.

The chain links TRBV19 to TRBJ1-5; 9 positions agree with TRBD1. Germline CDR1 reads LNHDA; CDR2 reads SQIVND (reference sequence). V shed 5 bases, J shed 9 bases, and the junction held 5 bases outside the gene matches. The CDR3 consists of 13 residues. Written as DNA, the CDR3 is TGTGCCAGTAGTCCGGGACAGGGTCGGCCCCAGCATTTT. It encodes CASSPGQGRPQHF.